A selection of T cell receptor beta chains follows, all from one sample in a study of blood T cells in healthy people across ages. MiXCR was run by TCRdb on the 5' RACE reads, yielding one entry per CDR3 protein. The sample includes some 750,000 distinct CDR3 sequences, 22% seen only once; the top ten take about 22%. What was sequenced was blood. The receptors shown here come from a man aged 65 to 79 in good health. The CDR3 runs from the conserved cysteine through the conserved F or W. D genes are given only for firm matches. Size values are once, few and many counts, or a class for expanded clones, and some rows have none.

abundance | d_gene | j_gene | v_gene | CDR3nt | CDR3aa
. | . | TRBJ2-7 | TRBV5-1 | TGCGCCAGCAGCTTGGAAGCCGGGAACGAGCAGTACTTC | CASSLEAGNEQYF
few | . | TRBJ2-3 | TRBV7-3 | TGTGCCAGCAGCTTTGACGGTTTCGATACGCAGTATTTT | CASSFDGFDTQYF
. | . | TRBJ1-4 | TRBV4-1 | TGCGCCAGCAGCCAGGGGGGGACATCAACTAATGAAAAACTGTTTTTT | CASSQGGTSTNEKLFF
few | . | TRBJ2-7 | TRBV12-3/TRBV12-4 | TGTGCCAGCAGGACCGACAGAGACGAGCAGTACTTC | CASRTDRDEQYF
once | . | TRBJ2-7 | TRBV12-3/TRBV12-4 | TGTGCCAGTTCGCGGAAGATCTACGAGCAGTACTTC | CASSRKIYEQYF
. | TRBD1 | TRBJ1-3 | TRBV10-3 | TGTGCCATCAGGGGACAGGGCTCTGGAAACACCATATATTTT | CAIRGQGSGNTIYF
. | . | TRBJ1-4 | TRBV7-2 | TGTGCCAGCAGCTTAGCGCAACAGGGATTGGTGTTTTTT | CASSLAQQGLVFF
few | . | TRBJ1-4 | TRBV4-2 | TGTGCCAGCAGCCAAGATAAATTCGGCAGGGAAGACGAAAAACTGTTTTTT | CASSQDKFGREDEKLFF
. | . | TRBJ2-5 | TRBV7-9 | TGTGCCAGCAGCTTAGCACTAGATTCTGAGACCCAGTACTTC | CASSLALDSETQYF
. | . | TRBJ2-1 | TRBV12-3/TRBV12-4 | TGTGCCAGCTCTTTGGGGGCCACTGACAATGAGCAGTTCTTC | CASSLGATDNEQFF
many | . | TRBJ2-1 | TRBV29-1 | TGCAGCGTGGACCCCAGGGACTCCTCCTACAATGAGCAGTTCTTC | CSVDPRDSSYNEQFF